Following are 30 T cell receptor beta chains from one sample sequenced in a study of T cell responses to AZD1222 COVID-19 vaccine. Sequencing used immunoSEQ multiplex PCR; TCRdb keeps in-frame clones, though not all of them. In the table there are some 110,000 clones, more than 70% of which are singletons. The sample consisted of peripheral blood, taken 28 days after the second AZD1222 dose. The receptors were gathered from an adult who received the AZD1222 COVID-19 vaccine.

The chain joins TRBV7-9 to TRBJ1-1; no clear D gene. Germline CDR1 reads SEHNR; CDR2 reads FQNEAQ (reference sequence). V was shortened by 5 bases and J by 5 bases, with 9 bases between the two germline ends. The CDR3 is made up of 12 amino acids. The CDR3 DNA sequence: TGTGCCAGCAGCCTCACGGGTACTGAAGCTTTCTTT. Protein: CASSLTGTEAFF.

J is TRBJ2-1 and V is TRBV7-9; 12 bases are a match to TRBD2. V was clipped by 3 bases and J by 8 bases; unmatched bases: 8. The CDR3 totals 16 residues. Germline CDR1 and CDR2: SEHNR and FQNEAQ (reference sequence). Written as DNA, the CDR3 is TGTGCCAGCAGCTTTCTAGCGGGAGGGCCTCTCGATGAGCAGTTCTTC. This gives the protein CASSFLAGGPLDEQFF.

The rearrangement joins TRBV7-2 to TRBJ1-2; 7 bases are a match to TRBD1. V lost 7 bases, J lost 7 bases, and 15 bases stayed unmatched. This CDR3 is built from 15 residues. In germline, CDR1 is SGHTA, CDR2 FQGNSA. For the CDR3, the DNA is TGTGCCAGCACCCCGGGGCAGCAGGGGGTGAGTGGCTACACCTTC. The encoded protein is CASTPGQQGVSGYTF.

This chain connects TRBV3-1 (or the pseudogene TRBV3-2) to TRBJ2-3; possible D gene TRBD2, 6 bases. The CDR3 contains 12 residues. Germline V gene data show CDR1 as LGHDT and CDR2 as YNNKEL (reference sequence). The V and J ends lost 4 bases and 9 bases respectively, with 11 bases between them. The CDR3 region has the DNA TGTGCCAGCAGCCGCCGGGACTTAACGCAGTATTTT. Residues: CASSRRDLTQYF.

The rearrangement links TRBV3-1 (or the pseudogene TRBV3-2) to TRBJ2-7; unclear D gene. Trimming stripped 0 bases from V and 3 bases from J, with 9 bases between. Germline CDR1 reads LGHDT; CDR2 reads YNNKEL (reference sequence). This CDR3 contains 14 residues. DNA for the CDR3: TGTGCCAGCAGCCAAGAATTAGGGTACTACGAGCAGTACTTC. This encodes CASSQELGYYEQYF.

This clone has at least ten counts. The CDR3 region is CASSDSGAQETQYF. CDR3 nucleotides: TGTGCCAGCAGTGATTCAGGGGCCCAAGAGACCCAGTACTTC. The chain is built from TRBV2 and TRBJ2-5, with D possibly matching TRBD1 (6 bases). Trimming pared 3 bases from V and 1 base from J, leaving 9 bases between. Germline assignment: CDR1 SNHLY and CDR2 FYNNEI. The CDR3 loop spans 14 amino acids.

The genes are TRBV7-2 and TRBJ2-1; 8 nucleotides match TRBD2. Per germline, CDR1 SGHTA and CDR2 FQGNSA. The junction had 3 bases not matched to a gene; V was cut back by 4 bases and J by 1 base. CDR3 size: 15 residues. CDR3: CASSYRLASYNEQFF. CDR3 DNA: TGTGCCAGCAGCTATAGACTAGCGTCCTACAATGAGCAGTTCTTC.

The chain carries TRBV20-1 and TRBJ1-6, with D possibly TRBD1 on 5 matching bases. The CDR3 has 15 amino acids. Between the trimmed V and J ends, which lost 3 bases and 10 bases, there was a span of 19 bases. Germline lookup yields CDR1 DFQATT and CDR2 SNEGSKA (reference sequence). The CDR3 sequence is CSASVSGTSGSPLHF. The DNA of the CDR3 is TGCAGTGCTAGTGTTTCCGGGACCTCGGGGTCACCCCTCCACTTT.

CDR3 sequence: CASETSGPRIAQYF. Written as DNA, the CDR3 is TGTGCCAGTGAGACTAGCGGGCCTCGCATTGCGCAGTATTTT. The chain has TRBV7-2 and TRBJ2-3, with 10 nucleotides matching TRBD2. The CDR3 is made up of 14 amino acids. CDR1 is SGHTA and CDR2 is FQGNSA in the germline V gene. V trimming: 9 bases; J trimming: 10 bases; junction bases outside the gene matches: 13.

The V and J genes are TRBV18 and TRBJ1-4, with no clear D. The ends were cut back, 2 bases at V and 0 bases at J, with 10 bases in the middle. The CDR3 length is 16 residues. Germline V lookup: CDR1 KGHSH, CDR2 LQKENI. The CDR3 sequence: CASSPIGPATNEKLFF. Written as DNA, the CDR3 is TGTGCCAGCTCACCAATTGGGCCCGCAACTAATGAAAAACTGTTTTTT.

The chain is built from TRBV19 and TRBJ1-4, with 7 bases that match TRBD1. Per the germline V gene, CDR1 is LNHDA and CDR2 is SQIVND (reference sequence). CDR3 length: 16 residues. Unmatched junction bases numbered 11, after V lost 2 bases and J lost 8 bases. In nucleotides, the CDR3 is TGTGCCAGTAGTATAAAACCGGGACAGCCCCGGGAAAAACTGTTTTTT. Translated, it gives CASSIKPGQPREKLFF.

This chain connects TRBV29-1 to TRBJ1-1, with 7 bases matching TRBD1. Trimming cost V 4 bases and J 11 bases; bases outside gene matches: 4. This CDR3 has 10 amino acids. Germline V CDR1 and CDR2: SQVTM, ANQGSEA. The CDR3 is CSVASRGAFF. In DNA form, the CDR3 reads TGCAGCGTTGCTAGCAGGGGGGCTTTCTTT.

V is TRBV29-1 and J is TRBJ2-7; D is possibly TRBD2 (6 bases). Germline V CDR1 and CDR2: SQVTM, ANQGSEA. The V and J ends lost 4 bases and 2 bases respectively, with 9 bases between them. The CDR3 sequence is 12 residues long. The CDR3 DNA follows: TGCAGCGTTGTTGGGGGGACCTACGAGCAGTACTTC. Amino acid sequence: CSVVGGTYEQYF.

The chain links TRBV19 to TRBJ1-1, with D perhaps TRBD1 (6 bases). This CDR3 comprises 16 residues. V lost 5 bases and J 1 base, leaving 17 bases between the germline ends. Per the germline V gene, CDR1 is LNHDA and CDR2 is SQIVND (reference sequence). In nucleotides, the CDR3 is TGTGCCAGTAGTTCCGTTTATGCAGGGGCGAACACTGAAGCTTTCTTT. The encoded protein is CASSSVYAGANTEAFF.

This clone was observed a handful of times. This chain connects TRBV2 to TRBJ2-3; D may be TRBD1 (5 bases). Per the germline V gene, CDR1 is SNHLY and CDR2 is FYNNEI. Trimming left V 8 bases short and J 4 bases short, with 16 bases between. The CDR3 spans 14 residues. The CDR3 nucleotides are TGTGCCAGCTCCCGGACCCTAGGGGCAGATACGCAGTATTTT. As protein: CASSRTLGADTQYF.

V gene TRBV18 combines with J gene TRBJ2-2; 8 positions match TRBD2. The V segment lost 2 bases and the J segment 7 bases; nucleotides outside the gene matches: 9. The CDR3 is 16 residues long. Germline CDR1 KGHSH, CDR2 LQKENI. CDR3 protein: CASSPVPAGEVGELFF. CDR3 coding DNA: TGTGCCAGCTCACCAGTCCCAGCGGGAGAGGTCGGGGAGCTGTTTTTT. Complete variable domain (other parts from reference TRBV18 and TRBJ2-2): NAGVMQNPRHLVRRRGQEARLRCSPMKGHSHVYWYRQLPEEGLKFMVYLQKENIIDESGMPKERFSAEFPKEGPSILRIQQVVRGDSAAYFCASSPVPAGEVGELFFGEGSRLTVL.

This chain uses TRBV30 with TRBJ2-1; no clear D gene. V was shortened by 3 bases and J by 6 bases, with 6 bases between the two germline ends. The length of the CDR3 is 11 residues. The V gene's germline CDR1 is GTSNPN and CDR2 SVGIG (reference sequence). In nucleotides, the CDR3 is TGTGCCTGGAGCCAGGCCAATGAGCAGTTCTTC. Translating it yields CAWSQANEQFF.

The chain links TRBV28 to TRBJ1-3, with 12 bases that match TRBD1. Germline CDR1 and CDR2: MDHEN and SYDVKM. There are 20 residues in the CDR3. V dropped 6 bases and J dropped 0; count of bases not matched to a gene: 15. CDR3 in amino acids: CASRSYGTGGRFFSGNTIYF. The CDR3 DNA reads TGTGCCAGCAGATCTTACGGGACAGGGGGCCGATTCTTCTCTGGAAACACCATATATTTT.

The chain joins TRBV14 to TRBJ2-3, with D unresolved. V was pared by 0 bases and J by 2 bases, with 3 bases between. In germline, CDR1 is SGHDN, CDR2 FVKESK. The CDR3 consists of 13 residues. CDR3 amino acids: CASSQDPTDTQYF. The DNA for the CDR3 is TGTGCCAGCAGCCAAGACCCCACAGATACGCAGTATTTT.

This clone turned up a few times. The chain is built from TRBV7-9 and TRBJ2-7; 9 bases fit TRBD2. The V segment lost 2 bases and the J segment 0 bases; nucleotides outside the gene matches: 5. Germline V gives CDR1 SEHNR, CDR2 FQNEAQ (reference sequence). The CDR3 is 16 residues long. The CDR3 spells CASSLPAGGSSYEQYF. In nucleotides, the CDR3 is TGTGCCAGCAGCTTACCAGCGGGAGGTTCCTCCTACGAGCAGTACTTC.

The V call is TRBV27, the J call TRBJ2-1; 14 bases match TRBD2. Per the germline V gene, CDR1 is MNHEY and CDR2 is SMNVEV (reference sequence). J lost 1 base, V lost 2 bases, and 10 bases had no gene match. The CDR3 has 20 residues. The CDR3 sequence is CASSLPVTSGRAFSYNEQFF. In DNA, the CDR3 is TGTGCCAGCAGTTTACCCGTGACTAGCGGGAGGGCCTTTTCCTACAATGAGCAGTTCTTC.

V and J are TRBV4-2 and TRBJ2-7, with TRBD1 as a possible D gene (5 bases). CDR1 is LGHNA and CDR2 is YNFKEQ in the germline V gene. The V gene lost 4 bases and the J gene lost 7 bases, with 14 bases spanning the gap. The CDR3 length is 13 residues. The CDR3 is CASSRLLQGEQYF. In DNA, the CDR3 is TGTGCCAGCAGCCGCCTCCTGCAGGGTGAGCAGTACTTC.

The rearrangement uses TRBV7-3 and TRBJ1-1, with 8 nucleotides matching TRBD1. Losses at the gene ends were 6 bases for V and 5 bases for J; bases not matched to a gene: 5. CDR1 SGHTA and CDR2 FQGTGA come from the germline V gene. CDR3 length: 13 residues. The CDR3 region is CASRLDRETEAFF. The CDR3, as DNA: TGTGCCAGCAGATTGGACAGGGAGACTGAAGCTTTCTTT.

The chain couples TRBV6-6 to TRBJ1-6, with D hard to call. V gave up 2 bases and J gave up 4 bases, with 6 bases separating them. The CDR3 totals 14 residues. In germline, CDR1 is MNHNY, CDR2 SVGAGI (reference sequence). Here the CDR3 reads CASSYRQYNSPLHF. The CDR3 DNA reads TGTGCCAGCAGTTACAGGCAGTATAATTCACCCCTCCACTTT.

The rearrangement links TRBV18 to TRBJ2-1; TRBD2 matches at 8 bases. Germline CDR1 reads KGHSH; CDR2 reads LQKENI. There are 17 residues in the CDR3. Trimming took 0 bases from V and 6 from J; bases not matched to a gene: 10. The CDR3 region has the DNA TGTGCCAGCTCACCACCTGCCCGGGAGGGAAGCGGCAATGAGCAGTTCTTC. This sequence encodes CASSPPAREGSGNEQFF.

The rearrangement joins TRBV9 to TRBJ2-3, with 7 nucleotides matching TRBD2. The CDR3 consists of 15 residues. V lost 2 bases and J lost 0; bases outside the gene matches: 3. Germline CDR1 reads SGDLS; CDR2 reads YYNGEE. CDR3 region: CASSVGGSSTDTQYF. The CDR3 DNA sequence: TGTGCCAGCAGCGTTGGCGGGAGTAGCACAGATACGCAGTATTTT.

This chain joins TRBV27 and TRBJ1-5, with D maybe TRBD1 (6 bases). The CDR3 covers 17 residues. CDR1 is MNHEY and CDR2 is SMNVEV in the germline V gene (reference sequence). Deletions cut 5 bases from V and 1 base from J, with 18 bases between. The CDR3 DNA follows: TGTGCCAGCAGTAAACGGTTGGGGGGCCCAAGCAATCAGCCCCAGCATTTT. Its protein product is CASSKRLGGPSNQPQHF.

DNA for the CDR3: TGTGCCAGCAGCTCTTTGACAGGGGAATCTGAAGCTTTCTTT. This encodes CASSSLTGESEAFF. The gene calls are TRBV9 and TRBJ1-1; 8 bases map to TRBD1. The CDR3 covers 14 residues. Germline V lookup: CDR1 SGDLS, CDR2 YYNGEE. V was clipped by 4 bases and J by 6 bases; unmatched bases: 8.

This clone was seen only once. The chain is built from TRBV24-1 and TRBJ2-3; D is possibly TRBD1 or TRBD2 (5 bases each). Germline V gives CDR1 KGHDR, CDR2 SFDVKD. The CDR3 is made up of 16 amino acids. Trimming took off 4 bases at V and 6 bases at J, with 19 bases between the two ends. The CDR3: CATSDPGTSHHDTQYF. In DNA, the CDR3 is TGTGCCACCAGTGACCCTGGGACCTCGCATCACGATACGCAGTATTTT.

The chain uses TRBV28 and TRBJ1-6; D gene ambiguous. The V end was cut by 9 bases, the J end by 6 bases, with 18 bases between. Germline loops: CDR1 MDHEN, CDR2 SYDVKM. There are 15 residues in the CDR3. The CDR3 loop is CASTRGWRGNSPLHF. CDR3 DNA sequence: TGTGCCAGTACGCGAGGGTGGCGGGGTAATTCACCCCTCCACTTT.